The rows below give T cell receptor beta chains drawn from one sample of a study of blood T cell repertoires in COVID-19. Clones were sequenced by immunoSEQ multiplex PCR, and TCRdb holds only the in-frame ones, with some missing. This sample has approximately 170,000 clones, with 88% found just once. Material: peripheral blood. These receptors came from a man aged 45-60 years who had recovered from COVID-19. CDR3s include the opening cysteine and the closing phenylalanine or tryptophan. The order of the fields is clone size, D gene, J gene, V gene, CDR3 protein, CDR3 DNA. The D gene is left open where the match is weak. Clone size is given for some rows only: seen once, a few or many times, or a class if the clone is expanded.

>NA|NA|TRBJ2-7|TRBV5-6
CASSLDSLGSYEQYF
TGTGCCAGCAGCTTGGACTCCCTCGGCTCCTACGAGCAGTACTTC
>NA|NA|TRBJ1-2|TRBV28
CASMDSYYGYTF
TGTGCCAGCATGGACAGCTACTATGGCTACACCTTC
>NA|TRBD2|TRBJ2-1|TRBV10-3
CAISESHSSGRVAYNEQFF
TGTGCCATCAGTGAGTCTCACTCTAGCGGGAGGGTGGCCTACAATGAGCAGTTCTTC
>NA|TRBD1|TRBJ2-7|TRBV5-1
CASSLGTGEGYEQYF
TGCGCCAGCAGCTTGGGGACAGGGGAGGGCTACGAGCAGTACTTC
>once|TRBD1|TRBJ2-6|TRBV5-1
CASSLRTGVSSGANVLTF
TGCGCCAGCAGCTTGAGAACAGGGGTCAGCTCTGGGGCCAACGTCCTGACTTTC
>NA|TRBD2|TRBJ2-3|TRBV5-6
CASRLRGTSTDTQYF
TGTGCCAGCAGGCTGCGGGGGACTAGCACAGATACGCAGTATTTT
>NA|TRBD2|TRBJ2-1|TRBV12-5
CASGSITSILAGPLEEQFF
TGTGCTAGTGGTTCCATAACGTCGATTCTAGCGGGCCCTCTAGAAGAGCAGTTCTTC
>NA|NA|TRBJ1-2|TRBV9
CASSPWEGDEGYTF
TGTGCCAGCAGCCCGTGGGAAGGGGATGAGGGCTACACCTTC
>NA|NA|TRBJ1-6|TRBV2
CASSEASRYNSPLHF
TGTGCCAGCAGTGAAGCTTCCCGTTATAATTCACCCCTCCACTTT
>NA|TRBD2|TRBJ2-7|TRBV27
CASRSASAGVPYEQYF
TGTGCCAGCAGGAGCGCCTCAGCGGGAGTTCCCTACGAGCAGTACTTC
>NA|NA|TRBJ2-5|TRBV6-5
CASMTGQQTQYF
TGTGCCAGCATGACCGGACAGCAGACCCAGTACTTC
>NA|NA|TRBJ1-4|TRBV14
CASSQDRVGPRRRELFF
TGTGCCAGCAGCCAAGATCGTGTGGGACCCCGTCGGAGGGAACTGTTTTTT
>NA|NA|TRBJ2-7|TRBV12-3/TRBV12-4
CASSWTSGEQYF
TGTGCCAGCAGCTGGACATCGGGCGAGCAGTACTTC
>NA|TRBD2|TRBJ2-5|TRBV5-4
CASSPSLAGGVETQYF
TGTGCCAGCAGCCCTTCCCTAGCGGGAGGGGTGGAGACCCAGTACTTC
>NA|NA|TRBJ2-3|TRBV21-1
CASSPRDYTDTQYF
TGTGCCAGCAGCCCCCGGGACTACACAGATACGCAGTATTTT
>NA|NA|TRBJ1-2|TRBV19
CASSGRGANYGYTF
TGTGCCAGTAGTGGGAGGGGCGCTAACTATGGCTACACCTTC
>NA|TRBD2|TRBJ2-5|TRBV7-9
CASTGAGGQETQYF
TGTGCCAGCACTGGGGCGGGAGGCCAAGAGACCCAGTACTTC
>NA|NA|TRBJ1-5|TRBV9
CASSVDSRNQPQHF
TGTGCCAGCAGCGTAGACTCGCGCAATCAGCCCCAGCATTTT
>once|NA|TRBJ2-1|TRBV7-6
CASSLVDSSYNEQFF
TGTGCCAGCAGCTTAGTAGACAGCTCCTACAATGAGCAGTTCTTC
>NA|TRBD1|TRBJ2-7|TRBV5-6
CASSRTGRSYEQYF
TGTGCCAGCAGCAGGACAGGGCGGTCCTACGAGCAGTACTTC
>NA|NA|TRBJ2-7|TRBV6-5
CASRQTVIPSYEQYF
TGTGCCAGCAGACAGACAGTTATTCCCTCCTACGAGCAGTACTTC
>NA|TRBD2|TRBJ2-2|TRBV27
CASSPEGLAGWRELFF
TGTGCCAGCAGTCCGGAGGGACTAGCGGGGTGGAGGGAGCTGTTTTTT
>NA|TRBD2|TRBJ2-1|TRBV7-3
CASSLGGLAGVVGHEQFF
TGTGCCAGCAGCTTGGGTGGACTAGCGGGAGTCGTGGGTCATGAGCAGTTCTTC
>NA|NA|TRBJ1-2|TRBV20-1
CSASAVGAGLNYGYTF
TGCAGTGCTAGTGCGGTGGGGGCAGGGCTGAACTATGGCTACACCTTC
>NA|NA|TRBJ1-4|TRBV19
CASSRPQGIGEKLFF
TGTGCCAGTAGTAGACCCCAGGGCATCGGTGAAAAACTGTTTTTT
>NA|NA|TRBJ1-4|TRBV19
CASRREKLFF
TGTGCCAGTAGGAGGGAAAAACTGTTTTTT
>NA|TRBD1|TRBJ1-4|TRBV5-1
CASSSGTGNEKLFF
TGCGCCAGCAGCTCCGGGACAGGAAACGAAAAACTGTTTTTT
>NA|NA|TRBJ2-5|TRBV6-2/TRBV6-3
CASSLGPYKTQYF
TGTGCCAGCAGCCTGGGCCCGTATAAGACCCAGTACTTC
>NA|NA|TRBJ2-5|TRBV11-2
CASRSRPSVRLQETQYF
TGTGCCAGCAGATCCCGACCGTCCGTCCGACTCCAAGAGACCCAGTACTTC
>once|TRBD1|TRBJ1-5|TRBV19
CASRRTGGGPQHF
TGTGCCAGCCGCCGGACAGGTGGTGGGCCCCAGCATTTT
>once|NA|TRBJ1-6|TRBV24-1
CATSDRGNSPLHF
TGTGCCACCAGTGACCGAGGGAATTCACCCCTCCACTTT
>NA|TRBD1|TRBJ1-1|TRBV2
CATWDSQGTEAFF
TGTGCCACCTGGGACAGCCAGGGGACTGAAGCTTTCTTT
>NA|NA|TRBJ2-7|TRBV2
CASSDWQGYEQYF
TGTGCCAGCAGTGACTGGCAGGGCTACGAGCAGTACTTC
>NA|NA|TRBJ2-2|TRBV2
CASSDLGRATTGELFF
TGTGCCAGCAGTGATTTGGGCAGGGCGACCACCGGGGAGCTGTTTTTT
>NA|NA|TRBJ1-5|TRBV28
CASSSSQGISNQPQHF
TGTGCCAGCAGCTCTTCTCAGGGGATTAGCAATCAGCCCCAGCATTTT
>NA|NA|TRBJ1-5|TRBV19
CASNGGRNQPQHF
TGTGCCAGTAACGGCGGGCGAAATCAGCCCCAGCATTTT
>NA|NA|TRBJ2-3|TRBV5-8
CASSLNKRRVDTQYF
TGTGCCAGCAGCCTAAATAAGCGGCGGGTCGATACGCAGTATTTT
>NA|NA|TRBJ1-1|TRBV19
CASSIAQNTEAFF
TGTGCCAGTAGTATCGCGCAGAACACTGAAGCTTTCTTT
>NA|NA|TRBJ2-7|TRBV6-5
CASSYSSAAYEQYF
TGTGCCAGCAGTTACAGCTCTGCCGCATACGAGCAGTACTTC
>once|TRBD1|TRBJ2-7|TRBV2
CASSEAQGLPYEQYF
TGTGCCAGCAGTGAGGCACAGGGGCTTCCCTACGAGCAGTACTTC
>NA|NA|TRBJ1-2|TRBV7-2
CASSPIGAYGYTF
TGTGCCAGCAGCCCCATTGGAGCCTATGGCTACACCTTC
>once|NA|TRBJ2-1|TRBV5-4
CASSLTRANEQFF
TGTGCCAGCAGCCTGACCAGGGCCAATGAGCAGTTCTTC
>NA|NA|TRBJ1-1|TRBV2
CASNRQEDTEAFF
TGTGCCAGCAATCGACAGGAGGACACTGAAGCTTTCTTT
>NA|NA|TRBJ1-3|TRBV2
CASRPNTGSRNTIYF
TGTGCCAGCAGGCCCAATACAGGGAGTCGAAACACCATATATTTT
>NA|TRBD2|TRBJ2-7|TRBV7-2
CASSRSGGPLHEQYF
TGTGCCAGCAGCCGTAGCGGGGGGCCCCTCCACGAGCAGTACTTC
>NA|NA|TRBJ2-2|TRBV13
CASSRRATGAGELFF
TGTGCCAGCAGCCGCAGGGCTACGGGGGCCGGGGAGCTGTTTTTT
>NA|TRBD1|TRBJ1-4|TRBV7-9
CASSAGGGNEKLFF
TGTGCCAGCAGCGCAGGGGGCGGGAATGAAAAACTGTTTTTT
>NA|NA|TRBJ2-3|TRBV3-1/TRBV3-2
CASSQDWSGARHF
TGTGCCAGCAGCCAAGATTGGTCGGGAGCGAGGCATTTT
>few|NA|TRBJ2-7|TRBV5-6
CASSLSWGVHEQYF
TGTGCCAGCAGCTTGAGTTGGGGCGTCCACGAGCAGTACTTC
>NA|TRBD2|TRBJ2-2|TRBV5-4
CASSPLAGQAVTGELFF
TGTGCCAGCAGCCCATTAGCGGGGCAAGCTGTCACCGGGGAGCTGTTTTTT
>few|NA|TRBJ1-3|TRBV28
CASSFPAGNTIYF
TGTGCCAGCAGTTTCCCCGCTGGAAACACCATATATTTT
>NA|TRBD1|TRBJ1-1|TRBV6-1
CASSETGGQGKNTEAFF
TGTGCCAGCAGTGAAACGGGGGGACAGGGAAAAAACACTGAAGCTTTCTTT